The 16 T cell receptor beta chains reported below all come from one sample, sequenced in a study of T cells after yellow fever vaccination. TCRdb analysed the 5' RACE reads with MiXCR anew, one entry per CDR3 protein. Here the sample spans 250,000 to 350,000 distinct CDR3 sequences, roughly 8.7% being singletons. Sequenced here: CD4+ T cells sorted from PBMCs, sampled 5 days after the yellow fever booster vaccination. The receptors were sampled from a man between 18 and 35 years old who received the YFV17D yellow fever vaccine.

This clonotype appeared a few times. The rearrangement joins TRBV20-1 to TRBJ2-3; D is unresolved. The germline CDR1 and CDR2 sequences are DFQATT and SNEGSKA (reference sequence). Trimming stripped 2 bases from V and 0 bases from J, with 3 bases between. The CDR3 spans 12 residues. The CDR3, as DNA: TGCAGTGCTAGAAAGAGCACAGATACGCAGTATTTT. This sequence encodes CSARKSTDTQYF.

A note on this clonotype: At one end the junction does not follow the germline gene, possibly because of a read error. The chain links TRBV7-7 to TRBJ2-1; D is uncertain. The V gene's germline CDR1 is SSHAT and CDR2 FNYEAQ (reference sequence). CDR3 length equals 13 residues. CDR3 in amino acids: CASSLEPQGEQFF. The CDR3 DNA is TGTGCTAGCAGCTTAGAGCCCCAAGGTGAGCAGTTCTTC.

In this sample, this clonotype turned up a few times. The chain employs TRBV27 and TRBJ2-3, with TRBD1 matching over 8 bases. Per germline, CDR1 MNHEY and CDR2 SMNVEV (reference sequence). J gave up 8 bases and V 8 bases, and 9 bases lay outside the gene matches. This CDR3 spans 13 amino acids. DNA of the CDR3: TGTGCCAGCTACACAGGGGGTAGGGGTACGCAGTATTTT. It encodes CASYTGGRGTQYF.

The CDR3 DNA follows: TGTGCCAGCAGCCCCCCTACCAGGACTAGCGGGCGCACAGATACGCAGTATTTT. As protein: CASSPPTRTSGRTDTQYF. V is TRBV5-4 and J is TRBJ2-3; 11 bases align to TRBD2. Looked up from germline, CDR1 is SGHNT and CDR2 is YYREEE (reference sequence). CDR3 length equals 18 residues. V dropped 4 bases and J dropped 1; count of bases not matched to a gene: 11.

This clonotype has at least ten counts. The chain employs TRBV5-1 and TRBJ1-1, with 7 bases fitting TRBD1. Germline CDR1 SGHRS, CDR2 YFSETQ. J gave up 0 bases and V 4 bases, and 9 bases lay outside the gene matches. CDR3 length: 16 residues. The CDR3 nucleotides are TGCGCCAGCAGCGTTGCCAGACAGGGAATGAACACTGAAGCTTTCTTT. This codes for CASSVARQGMNTEAFF.

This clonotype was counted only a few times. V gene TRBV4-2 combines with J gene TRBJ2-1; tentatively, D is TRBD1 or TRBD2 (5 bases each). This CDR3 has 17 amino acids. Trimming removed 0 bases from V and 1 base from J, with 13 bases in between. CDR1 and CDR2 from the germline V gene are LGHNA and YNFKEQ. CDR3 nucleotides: TGTGCCAGCAGCCAAGATCTGGGGGTTAGGTCCTACAATGAGCAGTTCTTC. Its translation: CASSQDLGVRSYNEQFF.

CDR3 in DNA: TGTGCCAGCAGCTTAACGATTCAGGCCAGAGAGCAGTTCTTC. Protein: CASSLTIQAREQFF. V is TRBV7-3 and J is TRBJ2-1, with D hard to call. Germline V gene data show CDR1 as SGHTA and CDR2 as FQGTGA. The CDR3 covers 14 residues. V dropped 0 bases and J dropped 10 bases, with 13 bases sitting between them.

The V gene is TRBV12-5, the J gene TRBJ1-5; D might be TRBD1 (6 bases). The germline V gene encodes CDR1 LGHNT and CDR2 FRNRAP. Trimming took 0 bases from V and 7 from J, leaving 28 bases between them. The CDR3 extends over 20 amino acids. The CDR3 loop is CASGLVSLQGASAGGQPQHF. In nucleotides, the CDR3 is TGTGCTAGTGGTTTGGTATCATTACAGGGAGCGTCGGCTGGGGGCCAGCCCCAGCATTTT.

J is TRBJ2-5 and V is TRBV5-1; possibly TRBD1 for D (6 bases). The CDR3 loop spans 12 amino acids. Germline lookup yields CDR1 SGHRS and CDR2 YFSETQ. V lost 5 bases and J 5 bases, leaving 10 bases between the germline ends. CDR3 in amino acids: CASSGTLETQYF. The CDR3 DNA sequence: TGCGCCAGCAGTGGGACACTTGAGACCCAGTACTTC. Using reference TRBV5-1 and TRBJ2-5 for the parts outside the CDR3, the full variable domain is KAGVTQTPRYLIKTRGQQVTLSCSPISGHRSVSWYQQTPGQGLQFLFEYFSETQRNKGNFPGRFSGRQFSNSRSEMNVSTLELGDSALYLCASSGTLETQYFGPGTRLLVL.

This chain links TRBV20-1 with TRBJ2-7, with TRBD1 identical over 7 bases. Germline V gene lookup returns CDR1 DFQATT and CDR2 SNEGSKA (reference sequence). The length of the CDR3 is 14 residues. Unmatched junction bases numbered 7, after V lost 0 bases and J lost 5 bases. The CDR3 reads CSARERQGRDEQYF. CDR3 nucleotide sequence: TGCAGTGCTAGAGAGCGACAGGGAAGGGACGAGCAGTACTTC.

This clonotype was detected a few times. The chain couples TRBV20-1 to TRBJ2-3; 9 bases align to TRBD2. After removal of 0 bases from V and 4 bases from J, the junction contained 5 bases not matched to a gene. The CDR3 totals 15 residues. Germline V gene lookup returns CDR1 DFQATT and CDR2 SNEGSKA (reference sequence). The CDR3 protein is CSARDERLAADTQYF. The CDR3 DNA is TGCAGTGCTAGAGATGAGAGACTAGCGGCAGATACGCAGTATTTT.

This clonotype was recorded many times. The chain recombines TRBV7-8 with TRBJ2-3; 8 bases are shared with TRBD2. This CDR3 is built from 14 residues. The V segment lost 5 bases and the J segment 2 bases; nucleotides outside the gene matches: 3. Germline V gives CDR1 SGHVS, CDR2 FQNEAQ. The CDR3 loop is CASSLTSVTDTQYF. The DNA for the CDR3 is TGTGCCAGCAGCCTGACTAGCGTCACAGATACGCAGTATTTT.

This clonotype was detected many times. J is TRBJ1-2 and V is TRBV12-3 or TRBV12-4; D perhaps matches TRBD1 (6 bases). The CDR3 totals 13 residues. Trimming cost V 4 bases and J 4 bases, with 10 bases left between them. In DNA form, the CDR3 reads TGTGCCAGCAGTTCGACAGGTTCCTATGGCTACACCTTC. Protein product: CASSSTGSYGYTF.

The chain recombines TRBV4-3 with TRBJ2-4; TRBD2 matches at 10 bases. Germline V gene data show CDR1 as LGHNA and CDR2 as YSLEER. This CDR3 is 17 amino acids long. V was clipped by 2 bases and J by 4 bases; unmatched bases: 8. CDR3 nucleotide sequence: TGCGCCAGCAGCCAAAGAGCGGGGGGGGCTAATAAAAACATTCAGTACTTC. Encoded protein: CASSQRAGGANKNIQYF.

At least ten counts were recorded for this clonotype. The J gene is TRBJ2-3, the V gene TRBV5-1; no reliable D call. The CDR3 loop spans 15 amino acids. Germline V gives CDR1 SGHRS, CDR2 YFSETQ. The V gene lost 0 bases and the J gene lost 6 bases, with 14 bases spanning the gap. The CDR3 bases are TGCGCCAGCAGCTTGGCCGGTGGCGTGGCGGATACGCAGTATTTT. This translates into CASSLAGGVADTQYF.

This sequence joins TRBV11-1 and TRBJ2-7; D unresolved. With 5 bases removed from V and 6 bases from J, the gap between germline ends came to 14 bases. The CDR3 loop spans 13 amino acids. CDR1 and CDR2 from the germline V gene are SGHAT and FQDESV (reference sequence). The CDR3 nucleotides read TGTGCCAGCAGCCCTCATAGACAAGCCGAGCAGTACGTC. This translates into CASSPHRQAEQYV.